Shown below are 28 T cell receptor beta chains from a single sample sequenced in a study of blood T cell repertoires in COVID-19. Repertoires were generated with immunoSEQ multiplex PCR, while TCRdb's copy carries only in-frame clones and drops some. Of over 250,000 clones listed, roughly 80% are singletons. The sample taken for sequencing was PBMCs or T cells enriched from blood (not recorded which). The receptors derive from a man aged 35-49 years who had been exposed to COVID-19.

The rearrangement uses TRBV7-9 and TRBJ2-7; 8 nucleotides agree with TRBD1. The CDR3 runs to 13 residues. V trimming: 5 bases; J trimming: 2 bases; junction bases outside the gene matches: 2. Germline V gene sequence: CDR1 SEHNR, CDR2 FQNEAQ (reference sequence). This CDR3 is CASSGQGTYEQYF. CDR3 nucleotides: TGTGCCAGCAGCGGACAGGGTACCTACGAGCAGTACTTC.

The V gene is TRBV7-6, the J gene TRBJ2-5, with D tentatively TRBD2 (6 bases). CDR3 length equals 15 residues. Trimming shortened V by 5 bases and J by 0 bases, and 13 bases separated the two germline ends. CDR1 is SGHVS and CDR2 is FNYEAQ in the germline V gene. This chain's CDR3 is CASSERGLHQETQYF. In DNA, the CDR3 is TGTGCCAGCAGCGAAAGGGGACTCCACCAAGAGACCCAGTACTTC.

Only one count was recorded for this clone. This chain links TRBV2 with TRBJ2-3, with D maybe TRBD2 (6 bases). Trimming removed 6 bases at V and 2 bases at J, with 15 bases between. The CDR3 is made up of 15 amino acids. Germline CDR1 and CDR2: SNHLY and FYNNEI. The CDR3 is CASRWGELATDTQYF. DNA of the CDR3: TGTGCCAGCAGATGGGGGGAGTTGGCCACAGATACGCAGTATTTT.

In this sample, this clone turned up a few times. V usage is TRBV19 and J usage is TRBJ1-1; D may be TRBD1 (5 bases). V lost 6 bases and J lost 0, with 20 bases in between. Germline CDR1 reads LNHDA; CDR2 reads SQIVND (reference sequence). CDR3 length: 17 residues. The CDR3 nucleotides read TGTGCCAGTAGGGGGACTGCACGGGGGAACATGAACACTGAAGCTTTCTTT. Encoded protein: CASRGTARGNMNTEAFF. Full variable domain (outside the CDR3, taken from reference TRBV19 and TRBJ1-1): DGGITQSPKYLFRKEGQNVTLSCEQNLNHDAMYWYRQDPGQGLRLIYYSQIVNDFQKGDIAEGYSVSREKKESFPLTVTSAQKNPTAFYLCASRGTARGNMNTEAFFGQGTRLTVV.

The J gene is TRBJ1-1, the V gene TRBV30; 7 positions match TRBD1. The J segment lost 7 bases and the V segment lost 2 bases, leaving 7 bases of the junction unmatched. CDR1 is GTSNPN, CDR2 SVGIG, per germline (reference sequence). The CDR3 runs to 13 residues. DNA of the CDR3: TGTGCCTGGAGTCGACAGGGCTTCGGTGAAGCTTTCTTT. It is translated as CAWSRQGFGEAFF.

There are many counts of this clone. V is TRBV6-5 and J is TRBJ2-5; D gene ambiguous. CDR1 and CDR2 (germline): MNHEY, SVGAGI. V gave up 2 bases and J gave up 5 bases, with 3 bases separating them. The CDR3 runs 11 residues. CDR3 sequence: CASSYLETQYF. The CDR3 DNA is TGTGCCAGCAGTTACCTGGAGACCCAGTACTTC.

This clone was counted only a few times. The rearrangement joins TRBV7-9 to TRBJ1-2, with 12 positions matching TRBD1. The CDR3 is 13 amino acids. With 11 bases clipped from V and 7 bases from J, the junction kept 8 bases outside the gene matches. Germline V lookup: CDR1 SEHNR, CDR2 FQNEAQ (reference sequence). The DNA for the CDR3 is TGTGCCGTCCCGGGACAGGGGGCGCTTGGCTACACCTTC. Protein sequence: CAVPGQGALGYTF. Based on the CDR3 plus reference TRBV7-9 and TRBJ1-2, the full variable domain is DTGVSQNPRHKITKRGQNVTFRCDPISEHNRLYWYRQTLGQGPEFLTYFQNEAQLEKSRLLSDRFSAERPKGSFSTLEIQRTEQGDSAMYLCAVPGQGALGYTFGSGTRLTVV.

V and J are TRBV13 and TRBJ1-2; D may be TRBD1 (6 bases). The germline gives CDR1 PRHDT, CDR2 FYEKMQ (reference sequence). This CDR3 spans 16 amino acids. Trimming shortened V by 3 bases and J by 4 bases, and 18 bases separated the two germline ends. CDR3 protein: CASSFEDTGSTYGYTF. CDR3 DNA: TGTGCCAGCAGCTTCGAAGATACAGGGTCTACCTATGGCTACACCTTC.

There are a few counts of this clone. The chain carries TRBV2 and TRBJ2-7; D possibly corresponds to TRBD2 (5 bases). Germline V lookup: CDR1 SNHLY, CDR2 FYNNEI. Between the trimmed V and J ends, which lost 7 bases and 0 bases, there was a span of 10 bases. The CDR3 runs to 13 residues. In DNA form, the CDR3 reads TGTGCCAGCACTCGCGGGTCCTCCTACGAGCAGTACTTC. Translating gives CASTRGSSYEQYF. The whole variable domain, remainder taken from reference TRBV2 and TRBJ2-7, is EPEVTQTPSHQVTQMGQEVILRCVPISNHLYFYWYRQILGQKVEFLVSFYNNEISEKSEIFDDQFSVERPDGSNFTLKIRSTKLEDSAMYFCASTRGSSYEQYFGPGTRLTVT.

The chain uses TRBV19 and TRBJ1-5, with 7 bases identical to TRBD1. This CDR3 comprises 13 residues. Looked up from germline, CDR1 is LNHDA and CDR2 is SQIVND (reference sequence). J lost 2 bases, V lost 7 bases, and 2 bases had no gene match. Here the CDR3 reads CASTDRGNQPQHF. DNA of the CDR3: TGTGCCAGTACCGACAGGGGCAATCAGCCCCAGCATTTT.

The chain uses TRBV5-4 and TRBJ1-1; a possible D gene is TRBD1 (6 bases). Germline V gene lookup returns CDR1 SGHNT and CDR2 YYREEE (reference sequence). The V end was cut by 2 bases, the J end by 3 bases, with 14 bases between. CDR3 length equals 15 residues. The CDR3 here is CASSFQGGVYTEAFF. CDR3 nucleotides: TGTGCCAGCAGCTTTCAAGGGGGAGTTTACACTGAAGCTTTCTTT.

The chain is built from TRBV18 and TRBJ1-1; TRBD1 aligns across 8 bases. Trimming took 3 bases from V and 1 from J; bases not matched to a gene: 7. The CDR3 is made up of 16 amino acids. Germline lookup yields CDR1 KGHSH and CDR2 LQKENI. CDR3 region: CASSPSGGQGNTEAFF. CDR3 coding DNA: TGTGCCAGCTCACCTTCGGGCGGACAGGGGAACACTGAAGCTTTCTTT.

J is TRBJ2-7 and V is TRBV19; 10 nucleotides line up with TRBD2. The germline V gene has CDR1 LNHDA and CDR2 SQIVND (reference sequence). The V and J ends lost 10 bases and 7 bases, in that order; junction bases with no gene match: 10. This CDR3 contains 13 residues. The CDR3: CATASGRIGEQYF. The CDR3 region has the DNA TGTGCCACCGCTAGCGGGAGAATCGGAGAGCAGTACTTC.

The chain employs TRBV3-1 (or the pseudogene TRBV3-2) and TRBJ2-7; no clear D. Trimming shortened V by 4 bases and J by 0 bases, and 13 bases separated the two germline ends. CDR3 size: 15 residues. Germline CDR1 LGHDT, CDR2 YNNKEL (reference sequence). CDR3 region: CASSLTARSSYEQYF. CDR3 in DNA: TGTGCCAGCAGCCTAACGGCTAGAAGCTCCTACGAGCAGTACTTC.

The rearrangement joins TRBV10-1 to TRBJ2-3; 7 bases are shared with TRBD2. The J segment lost 6 bases and the V segment lost 5 bases, leaving 11 bases of the junction unmatched. The CDR3 is 15 amino acids. The germline gives CDR1 WNHNN, CDR2 SYGVQD (reference sequence). This CDR3 is CASSPSGAYADTQYF. The DNA for the CDR3 is TGCGCCAGCAGTCCCAGCGGGGCGTACGCGGATACGCAGTATTTT.

The rearrangement uses TRBV6-6 and TRBJ2-1; tentative D call: TRBD1 (6 bases). Trimming removed 10 bases from V and 5 bases from J, with 9 bases in between. CDR1 is MNHNY, CDR2 SVGAGI, per germline (reference sequence). The CDR3 contains 11 residues. For the CDR3, the DNA is TGTGCCATCAGGGGCAACAATGAGCAGTTCTTC. It yields the protein CAIRGNNEQFF.

This chain links TRBV5-1 with TRBJ2-1; no definite D call. Trimming pared 0 bases from V and 5 bases from J, leaving 9 bases between. CDR3 length: 14 amino acids. CDR1 is SGHRS, CDR2 YFSETQ, per germline. The CDR3 region has the DNA TGCGCCAGCAGCTTGGTCGAAAGCAACAATGAGCAGTTCTTC. Translating gives CASSLVESNNEQFF.

This chain links TRBV5-1 with TRBJ2-7; 7 bases fit TRBD2. CDR1 SGHRS and CDR2 YFSETQ come from the germline V gene. V gave up 4 bases and J gave up 4 bases; unmatched junction bases: 8. The CDR3 covers 14 residues. CDR3 loop: CASSMSGMGYEQYF. The CDR3 DNA reads as TGCGCCAGCAGCATGAGCGGGATGGGTTACGAGCAGTACTTC.

The V and J genes are TRBV10-3 and TRBJ1-1; D may be TRBD1 (6 bases). The CDR3 totals 10 residues. V gave up 10 bases and J gave up 8 bases, with 11 bases separating them. CDR1 and CDR2 (germline): ENHRY, SYGVKD. In DNA form, the CDR3 reads TGTGCCACCTCCGACAGGGAAGCTTTCTTT. Translated, it gives CATSDREAFF.

The rearrangement uses TRBV14 and TRBJ1-4; D not certain. The CDR3 runs 16 residues. Germline V lookup: CDR1 SGHDN, CDR2 FVKESK. V was cut by 1 base and J by 8 bases, with 17 bases left in between. CDR3 sequence: CASSQVLWTSGEKLFF. CDR3 bases: TGTGCCAGCAGCCAAGTTCTTTGGACTTCGGGAGAAAAACTGTTTTTT.

This clone was seen many times. This chain connects TRBV10-2 to TRBJ1-3, with D unclear. Trimming removed 6 bases from V and 2 bases from J, with 17 bases in between. The CDR3 extends over 16 amino acids. The germline gives CDR1 WSHSY, CDR2 SAAADI. CDR3 region: CASSAVVRGPGNTIYF. CDR3 bases: TGCGCCAGCAGCGCCGTCGTGCGAGGGCCTGGAAACACCATATATTTT.

V gene TRBV9 combines with J gene TRBJ2-1, with 13 bases lining up with TRBD2. CDR3 length: 16 amino acids. From germline, CDR1 is SGDLS and CDR2 YYNGEE. The ends lost 4 bases at V and 2 bases at J; junction bases unmatched: 3. CDR3 in amino acids: CASSPGTSGTYNEQFF. The CDR3 DNA sequence: TGTGCCAGCAGCCCAGGGACTAGCGGGACCTACAATGAGCAGTTCTTC.

The V call is TRBV14, the J call TRBJ2-5; TRBD2 matches 8 bases. Trimming removed 4 bases from V and 5 bases from J; junction bases left unmatched: 6. The CDR3 spans 14 residues. Germline CDR1 reads SGHDN; CDR2 reads FVKESK. CDR3 in amino acids: CASSLYGRGETQYF. In DNA form, the CDR3 reads TGTGCCAGCAGCCTCTACGGGAGGGGTGAGACCCAGTACTTC.

The chain combines TRBV12-3 or TRBV12-4 with TRBJ1-1; possibly TRBD1 for D (6 bases). The CDR3 length is 13 residues. The germline V and J ends were trimmed by 8 bases and 1 base, with 11 bases remaining between them. The CDR3 coding sequence is TGTGCCAGCCTACAGGGAACGAACACTGAAGCTTTCTTT. Amino acid sequence: CASLQGTNTEAFF.

This chain connects TRBV7-3 to TRBJ2-1, with 10 bases fitting TRBD1. The germline CDR1 and CDR2 sequences are SGHTA and FQGTGA. The trim removed 5 bases at V and 10 bases at J, leaving 8 bases unmatched. The CDR3 runs 14 residues. In nucleotides, the CDR3 is TGTGCCAGCAGCCCAGGGACAGGGGACCCCGAGCAGTTCTTC. Its protein is CASSPGTGDPEQFF.

The V call is TRBV6-1, the J call TRBJ2-1; 9 nucleotides align to TRBD1. The germline V gene encodes CDR1 MNHNS and CDR2 SASEGT. The V and J ends lost 4 bases and 2 bases, in that order; junction bases with no gene match: 6. The CDR3 length is 16 residues. DNA of the CDR3: TGTGCCAGCAGTGGACAGGGGGTCTCCCCCTACAATGAGCAGTTCTTC. This sequence encodes CASSGQGVSPYNEQFF.

The chain links TRBV11-3 to TRBJ2-1; D is unclear. Between the trimmed V and J ends, which lost 0 bases and 4 bases, there was a span of 19 bases. Germline CDR1 SGHNT, CDR2 YENEEA. The CDR3 is 18 amino acids. The CDR3 loop reads CASSLEVPLVIWYNEQFF. Here the CDR3 DNA reads TGTGCCAGCAGCTTAGAGGTTCCGCTAGTAATCTGGTACAATGAGCAGTTCTTC.

The chain links TRBV6-5 to TRBJ1-1; D is undetermined. Germline assignment: CDR1 MNHEY and CDR2 SVGAGI. The CDR3 has 13 amino acids. The V and J ends lost 5 bases and 6 bases respectively, with 13 bases between them. CDR3 loop: CASSPTRFAEAFF. In DNA, the CDR3 is TGTGCCAGCAGTCCAACCAGATTCGCTGAAGCTTTCTTT.